Included here is one T cell receptor beta chain sequence, with context. Its antigen is not yet known. No clone much larger than this one lies a single base away; base qualities are absent. The CDR3 regions of human TCRbeta chains were analyzed by immunosequencing. The original methods were these. TCRs in the repertoires were compared against a reference library of SARS-CoV-2-specific TCRs that had been generated with the MIRA antigen-specificity platform. Breadth was defined as the fraction of unique TCRs that were SARS-CoV-2-associated, and depth was defined as the fraction of total T cells that were SARS-CoV-2-associated. Using the MIRA data, every spike-specific TCR was mapped to the spike region that the TCR reacted to and assigned to either a CD4 or a CD8 class. Log10-transformed breadth and depth values were compared by one-way ANOVA with Sidak's multiple comparisons tests. TCRdb's version of the immuneACCESS table is confined to in-frame rearrangements and falls short of the full clone set. An unresolved V gene accounts for under half of the shortfall where checked; the remainder is of unknown origin. The DNA gave D and trimming, while V, J and clone size come from that table. This sample lists approximately 150,000 clones; 91% were detected once. Approximately 2% of the sample belongs to the ten largest clones.

This sample was taken from a study of T cell responses to AZD1222 COVID-19 vaccine (dated by TCRdb to the early 2020s). In terms of the full investigation: AZD1222 recipients whose second dose came at about 4 weeks and those whose second dose came at about 12 weeks were combined into one group, since spike-specific TCR depth and breadth did not differ between the two schedules. Trial participants were enrolled by age into subgroups of 18-55, 56-69 and 70-plus years, and roughly 160, 29 and 62 TCR-sequenced participants, respectively, were included in these subgroups. TCR sequencing covered roughly 230 trial participants: 200 to 220 given two doses of AZD1222 and about 26 given two doses of MenACWY control vaccine. What the authors observed across the whole study: Nearly half of unique spike-specific TCRs reportedly recognized epitopes outside regions mutated in the B.1.351 and B.1.1.7 variants. The whole spike protein was spanned by vaccine-associated CD4 TCRs, and dominant responses were seen in regions 160-218 and 743-854. Conclusions about previously exposed vaccinees were limited because only a handful of AZD1222 recipients were SARS-CoV-2 seropositive at baseline. Participants were mostly white British and included more females than males, and it was suggested by the authors that clonal diversity may have been underestimated. No day 14 peak-response samples were available, so repertoires were characterized only after the peak T cell response. The 56-69-year group was small, and its depth increase did not reach significance, likely because of low power. Spike-specific TCR breadth and depth rose significantly after two AZD1222 doses compared with day 0 and with MenACWY recipients.

The sample's time point, from its label and the paper: baseline before first vaccination. The vaccinee samples were drawn from two UK trials, COV001 and COV002, one of which was a single-blind randomized controlled phase 2/3 trial testing AZD1222 (ChAdOx1 nCoV-19) in healthy adults. Trial participant PBMC samples were collected at day 0 and day 28 after the second dose for TCRbeta chain sequencing. This TCR came from an adult in good health. This specimen consisted of peripheral blood, obtained on day 0 of AZD1222 vaccination.

The sequenced DNA is TGTGCCAGCACCCCGACAGGGGACTCCCCGGAGCAGTACTTC. It codes for CASTPTGDSPEQYF. This chain joins TRBV6-5 to TRBJ2-7; TRBD1 aligns with 8 central bases. Including the terminal cysteine and phenylalanine, the CDR3 comprises 14 residues. Of the read, only the CDR3 DNA is kept; its 42 bases are in frame from base 1. Compared with germline, V lacks 7 bases and J lacks 7 bases; bases without a gene match: 12. For CDR1 and CDR2, the germline V gene lists MNHEY and SVGAGI.